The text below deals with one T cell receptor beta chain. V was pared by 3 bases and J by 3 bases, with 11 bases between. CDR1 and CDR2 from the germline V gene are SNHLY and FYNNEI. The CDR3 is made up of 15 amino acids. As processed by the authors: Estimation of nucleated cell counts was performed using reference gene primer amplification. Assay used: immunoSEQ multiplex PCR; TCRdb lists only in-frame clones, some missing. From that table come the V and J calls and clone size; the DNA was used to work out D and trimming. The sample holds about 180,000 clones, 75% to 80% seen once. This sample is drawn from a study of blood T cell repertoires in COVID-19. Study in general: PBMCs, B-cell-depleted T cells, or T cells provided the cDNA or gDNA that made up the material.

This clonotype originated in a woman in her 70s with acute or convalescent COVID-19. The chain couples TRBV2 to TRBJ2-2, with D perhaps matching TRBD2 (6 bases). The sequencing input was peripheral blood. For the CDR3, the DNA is TGTGCCAGCAGTGAGCAGGGAGGAGACACCGGGGAGCTGTTTTTT. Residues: CASSEQGGDTGELFF.